A selection of T cell receptor beta chains follows, all from one sample in a study of identical twins. One entry per CDR3 protein, called by TCRdb with MiXCR from the 5' RACE reads. The sample records under 1 million distinct CDR3 sequences, more than 9% being singletons. This same sample was also part of a study on yellow fever vaccine responses in identical twins.

The specimen sequenced was PBMCs. The receptors were gathered from a woman aged 18-30 years in good health. Each CDR3 is given with its conserved first and last residue. The D gene is left open where the match is weak. The size entry is marked missing in some rows and otherwise reads once, few, many or a size class.

abundance: NA
j_gene: TRBJ2-3
len: 19
v_gene: TRBV12-3/TRBV12-4
d_gene: NA
CDR3nt: TGTGCCAGCAGTTTTTCGGAACATGGGCTTTTTAGGGGCACAGATACGCAGTATTTT
CDR3aa: CASSFSEHGLFRGTDTQYF

abundance: once
j_gene: TRBJ2-1
len: 14
v_gene: TRBV20-1
d_gene: NA
CDR3nt: TGCAGTGCTAGAGGCCCAGCGGACTACAATGAGCAGTTCTTC
CDR3aa: CSARGPADYNEQFF

abundance: many
j_gene: TRBJ1-5
len: 14
v_gene: TRBV2
d_gene: TRBD1
CDR3nt: TGTGCCAGCAAAGGGGACAGGGTCAACCAGCCCCAGCATTTT
CDR3aa: CASKGDRVNQPQHF

abundance: many
j_gene: TRBJ2-7
len: 12
v_gene: TRBV20-1
d_gene: NA
CDR3nt: TGCAGTGCTAGTGATCAGGAGTACGAGCAGTACTTC
CDR3aa: CSASDQEYEQYF

abundance: few
j_gene: TRBJ2-4
len: 14
v_gene: TRBV9
d_gene: NA
CDR3nt: TGTGCCAGCACTCGTGACAGCCAAAAAAACATTCAGTACTTC
CDR3aa: CASTRDSQKNIQYF

abundance: NA
j_gene: TRBJ1-2
len: 14
v_gene: TRBV10-3
d_gene: NA
CDR3nt: TGTGCCATCAGTGAGAATCTAGGGGAGACTGGCTACACCTTC
CDR3aa: CAISENLGETGYTF

abundance: few
j_gene: TRBJ2-1
len: 15
v_gene: TRBV24-1
d_gene: TRBD1
CDR3nt: TGTGCCACCGGCCGAACAGGGGGCGCGTACAATGAGCAGTTCTTC
CDR3aa: CATGRTGGAYNEQFF

abundance: NA
j_gene: TRBJ2-3
len: 15
v_gene: TRBV18
d_gene: TRBD1
CDR3nt: TGTGCCAGCTCACCGGGGACAGGGCTGACAGATACGCAGTATTTT
CDR3aa: CASSPGTGLTDTQYF

abundance: few
j_gene: TRBJ2-3
len: 13
v_gene: TRBV28
d_gene: NA
CDR3nt: TGTGCCAGCAGACCAGGGCAGACAGATACGCAGTATTTT
CDR3aa: CASRPGQTDTQYF

abundance: NA
j_gene: TRBJ2-1
len: 15
v_gene: TRBV7-8
d_gene: TRBD1
CDR3nt: TGTGCCAGCAGCAGACAGGGGGCTGGCTACAATGAGCAGTTCTTC
CDR3aa: CASSRQGAGYNEQFF

abundance: NA
j_gene: TRBJ1-2
len: 13
v_gene: TRBV7-9
d_gene: NA
CDR3nt: TGTGCCAGCAGGCGATGGGGTAACTATGGCTACACCTTC
CDR3aa: CASRRWGNYGYTF